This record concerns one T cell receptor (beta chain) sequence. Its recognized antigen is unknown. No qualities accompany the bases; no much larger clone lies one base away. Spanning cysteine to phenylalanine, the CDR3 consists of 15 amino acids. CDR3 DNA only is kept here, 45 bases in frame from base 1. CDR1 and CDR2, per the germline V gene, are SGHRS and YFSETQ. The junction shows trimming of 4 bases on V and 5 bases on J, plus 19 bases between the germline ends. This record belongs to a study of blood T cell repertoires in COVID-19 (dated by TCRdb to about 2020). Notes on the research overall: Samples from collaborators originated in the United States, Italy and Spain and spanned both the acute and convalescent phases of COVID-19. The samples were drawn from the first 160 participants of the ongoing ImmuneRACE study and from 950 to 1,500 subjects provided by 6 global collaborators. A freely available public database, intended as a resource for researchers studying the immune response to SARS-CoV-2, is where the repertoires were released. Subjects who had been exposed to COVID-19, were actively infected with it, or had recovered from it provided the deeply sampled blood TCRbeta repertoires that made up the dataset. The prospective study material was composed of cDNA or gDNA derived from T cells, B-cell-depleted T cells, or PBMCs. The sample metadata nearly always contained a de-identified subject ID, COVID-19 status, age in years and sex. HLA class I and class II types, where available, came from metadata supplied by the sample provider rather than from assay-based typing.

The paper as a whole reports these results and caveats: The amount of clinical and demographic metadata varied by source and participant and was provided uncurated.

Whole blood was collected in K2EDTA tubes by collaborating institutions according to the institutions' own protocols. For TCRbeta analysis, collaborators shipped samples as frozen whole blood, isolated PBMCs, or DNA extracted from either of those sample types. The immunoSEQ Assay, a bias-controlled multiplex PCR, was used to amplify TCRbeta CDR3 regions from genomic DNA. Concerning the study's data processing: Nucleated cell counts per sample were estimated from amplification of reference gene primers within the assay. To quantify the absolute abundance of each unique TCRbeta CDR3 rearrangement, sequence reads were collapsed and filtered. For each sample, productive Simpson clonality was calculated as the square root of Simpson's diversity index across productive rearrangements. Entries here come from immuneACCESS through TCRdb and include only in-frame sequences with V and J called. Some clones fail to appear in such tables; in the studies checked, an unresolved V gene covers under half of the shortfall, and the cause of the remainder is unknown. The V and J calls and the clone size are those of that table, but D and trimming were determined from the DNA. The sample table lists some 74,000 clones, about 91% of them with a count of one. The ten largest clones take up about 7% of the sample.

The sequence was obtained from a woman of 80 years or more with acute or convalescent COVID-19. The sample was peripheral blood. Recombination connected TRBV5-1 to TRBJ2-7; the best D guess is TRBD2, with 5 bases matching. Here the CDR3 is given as CASSAKLPGSDEQYF. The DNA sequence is TGCGCCAGCAGCGCCAAATTGCCGGGGTCCGACGAGCAGTACTTC.